These 32 T cell receptor beta chains came from one sample sequenced in a study of blood T cell repertoires in COVID-19. Measured with immunoSEQ multiplex PCR; TCRdb has only the in-frame clones, and not every one. The table shows approximately 72,000 clones, with roughly 85% occurring only once. Sequenced input: peripheral blood. The receptor source for this set is a man between 45 and 60 years old with acute or convalescent COVID-19.

The rearrangement links TRBV20-1 to TRBJ2-1, with TRBD1 as a possible D gene (6 bases). The CDR3 loop spans 11 amino acids. V dropped 3 bases and J dropped 7 bases, with 7 bases sitting between them. The germline V gene encodes CDR1 DFQATT and CDR2 SNEGSKA (reference sequence). CDR3 DNA: TGCAGTGCTAGGGACAGTAATGAGCAGTTCTTC. Its protein product is CSARDSNEQFF.

The chain links TRBV11-3 to TRBJ2-2; TRBD1 matches 7 bases. CDR3 length: 15 amino acids. Losses at the gene ends were 5 bases for V and 1 base for J; bases not matched to a gene: 4. CDR1 is SGHNT and CDR2 is YENEEA in the germline V gene. DNA for the CDR3: TGTGCCAGCAGCCGGGGACAGCAGAACACCGGGGAGCTGTTTTTT. This codes for CASSRGQQNTGELFF.

In its sample, this clone was seen once. V and J are TRBV28 and TRBJ1-6, with 11 bases matching TRBD1. The V gene end was trimmed by 2 bases and the J gene end by 12 bases; junction bases not matched to a gene: 3. Germline CDR1 is MDHEN and CDR2 is SYDVKM. This CDR3 spans 14 amino acids. The CDR3 DNA follows: TGTGCCAGCAGTTTAGGGACAGGGGGTTTACCCCTCCACTTT. The encoded protein is CASSLGTGGLPLHF. The full variable domain, rest sourced from reference TRBV28 and TRBJ1-6, is DVKVTQSSRYLVKRTGEKVFLECVQDMDHENMFWYRQDPGLGLRLIYFSYDVKMKEKGDIPEGYSVSREKKERFSLILESASTNQTSMYLCASSLGTGGLPLHFGNGTRLTVT.

The chain has TRBV27 and TRBJ2-3; 8 bases fit TRBD2. V shed 5 bases, J shed 5 bases, and the junction held 12 bases outside the gene matches. Germline V gene sequence: CDR1 MNHEY, CDR2 SMNVEV (reference sequence). CDR3 length: 16 residues. CDR3 in amino acids: CASSPGEAGAKDTQYF. CDR3 DNA: TGTGCCAGCAGTCCAGGGGAAGCGGGGGCTAAAGATACGCAGTATTTT.

The CDR3, as DNA: TGTGCCACCAGTGACACTGAGTCAGGGATGGACACCGGGGAGCTGTTTTTT. It is translated as CATSDTESGMDTGELFF. The chain combines TRBV24-1 with TRBJ2-2; D may be TRBD1 (5 bases). The V and J ends lost 4 bases and 3 bases respectively, with 17 bases between them. Germline CDR1 reads KGHDR; CDR2 reads SFDVKD. This CDR3 contains 17 residues.

V usage is TRBV27 and J usage is TRBJ2-3; 7 bases are shared with TRBD1. The CDR3 length is 15 residues. The V and J ends lost 5 bases and 3 bases, in that order; junction bases with no gene match: 8. Germline CDR1 is MNHEY and CDR2 is SMNVEV (reference sequence). DNA of the CDR3: TGTGCCAGCAGTCCCGACAGGGTCAAAACAGATACGCAGTATTTT. Residues: CASSPDRVKTDTQYF.

As to this clone: One end of the junction varies from germline; a read error may be responsible. CDR3 loop: CASSFGGSRQETQYF. Written as DNA, the CDR3 is TGTGCTAGCAGCTTCGGAGGTTCCCGACAAGAGACCCAGTACTTC. This chain joins TRBV7-7 and TRBJ2-5; perhaps TRBD2 as D (5 bases). The CDR3 sequence is 15 residues long. Germline V gene sequence: CDR1 SSHAT, CDR2 FNYEAQ (reference sequence).

CDR3 DNA sequence: TGTGCCAGTAGGTTGGGGGGGCCAGCGAACACCGGGGAGCTGTTTTTT. Encoded protein: CASRLGGPANTGELFF. V and J are TRBV19 and TRBJ2-2, with D possibly TRBD2 on 7 matching bases. Germline assignment: CDR1 LNHDA and CDR2 SQIVND (reference sequence). With 6 bases removed from V and 0 bases from J, the gap between germline ends came to 14 bases. The CDR3 runs 16 residues. The entire variable domain, with the rest obtained from reference TRBV19 and TRBJ2-2, is as follows: DGGITQSPKYLFRKEGQNVTLSCEQNLNHDAMYWYRQDPGQGLRLIYYSQIVNDFQKGDIAEGYSVSREKKESFPLTVTSAQKNPTAFYLCASRLGGPANTGELFFGEGSRLTVL.

The genes are TRBV21-1 and TRBJ1-4; TRBD1 is the table's D call and was not checked against the DNA. TRBV21-1 corresponds to a pseudogene. The CDR3 totals 17 residues. The CDR3 bases are TGTGCCAGCAGCAAACCTCGACAGAAAGCAACTAATGAAAAACTGTTTTTT. Its protein product is CASSKPRQKATNEKLFF.

J is TRBJ1-5 and V is TRBV2; 9 nucleotides agree with TRBD1. Germline V gene data show CDR1 as SNHLY and CDR2 as FYNNEI. The J segment lost 4 bases and the V segment lost 6 bases, leaving 4 bases of the junction unmatched. This CDR3 region has 14 residues. CDR3 residues: CASRFGTGNQPQHF. In DNA form, the CDR3 reads TGTGCCAGCAGGTTCGGGACAGGGAATCAGCCCCAGCATTTT.

This clone was seen more than once but under ten times. The rearrangement links TRBV9 to TRBJ2-5; D perhaps matches TRBD2 (6 bases). Trimming removed 0 bases from V and 4 bases from J, with 7 bases in between. This CDR3 is built from 13 residues. In germline, CDR1 is SGDLS, CDR2 YYNGEE. The CDR3 loop reads CASSVVGGETQYF. The CDR3 DNA is TGTGCCAGCAGCGTAGTGGGGGGAGAGACCCAGTACTTC.

V and J are TRBV5-1 and TRBJ2-3; the D is unclear. The CDR3 totals 13 residues. Germline V gives CDR1 SGHRS, CDR2 YFSETQ. Trimming cost V 4 bases and J 0 bases, with 6 bases left between them. CDR3 sequence: CASSLTSTDTQYF. The CDR3 coding sequence is TGCGCCAGCAGCCTCACTAGCACAGATACGCAGTATTTT.

The J gene is TRBJ1-2, the V gene TRBV5-4; 7 nucleotides line up with TRBD1. Germline lookup yields CDR1 SGHNT and CDR2 YYREEE (reference sequence). The CDR3 sequence is 17 residues long. After removal of 2 bases from V and 1 base from J, the junction contained 11 bases not matched to a gene. CDR3 in amino acids: CASSLGDRVFSNYGYTF. CDR3 nucleotide sequence: TGTGCCAGCAGCTTAGGGGACAGAGTATTTAGTAACTATGGCTACACCTTC.

Regarding this clone: The same CDR3 is also encoded by other DNA sequences in this sample. This CDR3 is CASSPLGRNYGYTF. CDR3 nucleotides: TGTGCCAGCAGCCCCCTGGGGCGTAACTATGGCTACACCTTC. V and J are TRBV3-1 (or the pseudogene TRBV3-2) and TRBJ1-2; tentative D call: TRBD1 (5 bases). The germline V gene has CDR1 LGHDT and CDR2 YNNKEL (reference sequence). V dropped 4 bases and J dropped 1 base, with 10 bases sitting between them. The CDR3 runs to 14 residues.

This chain connects TRBV12-5 to TRBJ2-1; 7 nucleotides line up with TRBD2. The CDR3 runs to 15 residues. V shed 6 bases, J shed 4 bases, and the junction held 9 bases outside the gene matches. Germline loops: CDR1 LGHNT, CDR2 FRNRAP. CDR3 loop: CASGDGTTLYNEQFF. CDR3 nucleotide sequence: TGTGCTAGTGGCGACGGGACTACTCTATACAATGAGCAGTTCTTC.

In DNA, the CDR3 is TGTGCCAGCAGCCCCGGAGACAGATTCAAAAACATTCAGTACTTC. This sequence encodes CASSPGDRFKNIQYF. The V gene is TRBV7-6, the J gene TRBJ2-4; D perhaps matches TRBD1 (5 bases). Germline V gives CDR1 SGHVS, CDR2 FNYEAQ. Trimming removed 5 bases at V and 3 bases at J, with 14 bases between. The CDR3 runs to 15 residues. Full variable domain (missing parts from reference TRBV7-6 and TRBJ2-4): GAGVSQSPRYKVTKRGQDVALRCDPISGHVSLYWYRQALGQGPEFLTYFNYEAQQDKSGLPNDRFSAERPEGSISTLTIQRTEQRDSAMYRCASSPGDRFKNIQYFGAGTRLSVL.

The rearrangement uses TRBV7-9 and TRBJ1-2; D is unresolved. The length of the CDR3 is 13 residues. Per germline, CDR1 SEHNR and CDR2 FQNEAQ (reference sequence). V lost 2 bases, J lost 8 bases, and 12 bases lay in between. DNA for the CDR3: TGTGCCAGCAGCTTATCCGGGGTAGGGGGCTACACCTTC. It translates to CASSLSGVGGYTF. The entire variable domain, with the rest obtained from reference TRBV7-9 and TRBJ1-2, is as follows: DTGVSQNPRHKITKRGQNVTFRCDPISEHNRLYWYRQTLGQGPEFLTYFQNEAQLEKSRLLSDRFSAERPKGSFSTLEIQRTEQGDSAMYLCASSLSGVGGYTFGSGTRLTVV.

The J gene is TRBJ2-7, the V gene TRBV19; 7 bases agree with TRBD2. V lost 10 bases and J lost 2; bases outside the gene matches: 2. The CDR3 extends over 11 amino acids. Germline V gene lookup returns CDR1 LNHDA and CDR2 SQIVND (reference sequence). Here the CDR3 DNA reads TGTGCCACACGGGGGGCCTACGAGCAGTACTTC. Translated, it gives CATRGAYEQYF.

This chain uses TRBV24-1 with TRBJ2-5, with 9 bases lining up with TRBD1. V shed 4 bases and J 8 bases; nucleotides not matched to a gene: 19. This CDR3 is 18 amino acids long. Germline V CDR1 and CDR2: KGHDR, SFDVKD. DNA of the CDR3: TGTGCCACCAGTGACCCAGGGACAGGGAGTTCCGAGAGAGAAACCCAGTACTTC. It codes for CATSDPGTGSSERETQYF.

The chain is built from TRBV5-1 and TRBJ2-3; TRBD2 matches at 12 bases. V lost 0 bases and J lost 2; bases outside the gene matches: 1. This CDR3 has 16 amino acids. CDR1 SGHRS and CDR2 YFSETQ come from the germline V gene. CDR3 coding DNA: TGCGCCAGCAGCTTGGCTAGCGGGGGGGTCACAGATACGCAGTATTTT. This encodes CASSLASGGVTDTQYF.

This chain links TRBV28 with TRBJ1-4; 9 bases are shared with TRBD1. With V trimmed by 2 bases and J by 4 bases, 5 bases remained unmatched. CDR1 is MDHEN, CDR2 SYDVKM, per germline. The CDR3 extends over 16 amino acids. CDR3 nucleotides: TGTGCCAGCAGTTTAACAGGGGGCTCTGGTAATGAAAAACTGTTTTTT. Protein: CASSLTGGSGNEKLFF.

The rearrangement joins TRBV30 to TRBJ2-1; TRBD2 matches 7 bases. The CDR3 contains 16 residues. Germline V gene lookup returns CDR1 GTSNPN and CDR2 SVGIG (reference sequence). Trimming at V came to 2 bases and at J to 7 bases, leaving 14 bases not matched to a gene. CDR3 in amino acids: CAWSPSGRDYFNEQFF. The CDR3, as DNA: TGTGCCTGGAGTCCCTCGGGGCGGGACTATTTTAATGAGCAGTTCTTC.

This rearrangement joins TRBV30 to TRBJ1-2; TRBD1 might be the D (5 bases). The CDR3 contains 12 residues. CDR1 and CDR2 (germline): GTSNPN, SVGIG (reference sequence). Trimming cost V 0 bases and J 10 bases, with 12 bases left between them. CDR3 nucleotides: TGTGCCTGGAGTGTACCGGGACTGTTCTACACCTTC. Amino acids: CAWSVPGLFYTF.

The chain carries TRBV2 and TRBJ2-1; D is possibly TRBD2 (5 bases). This CDR3 contains 14 residues. The ends were cut back, 4 bases at V and 4 bases at J, with 11 bases in the middle. CDR1 and CDR2 from the germline V gene are SNHLY and FYNNEI. The CDR3 coding sequence is TGTGCCAGCAGTGCTGAGACTATTTACAATGAGCAGTTCTTC. Encoded protein: CASSAETIYNEQFF.

The rearrangement uses TRBV12-5 and TRBJ1-2, with TRBD1 matching over 7 bases. The germline CDR1 and CDR2 sequences are LGHNT and FRNRAP. The junction had 5 bases not matched to a gene; V was cut back by 0 bases and J by 4 bases. This CDR3 comprises 15 residues. In DNA form, the CDR3 reads TGTGCTAGTGGTTTGGTAAGGGGGCTCGGCTATGGCTACACCTTC. Translated: CASGLVRGLGYGYTF.

V usage is TRBV29-1 and J usage is TRBJ1-5, with D possibly matching TRBD1 (5 bases). Trimming stripped 4 bases from V and 3 bases from J, with 10 bases between. The CDR3 contains 13 residues. In germline, CDR1 is SQVTM, CDR2 ANQGSEA. The CDR3 DNA sequence: TGCAGCGTTGGGAGGGGCCCCAATCAGCCCCAGCATTTT. Encoded protein: CSVGRGPNQPQHF.

The rearrangement uses TRBV7-2 and TRBJ2-7; 11 bases align to TRBD2. The germline gives CDR1 SGHTA, CDR2 FQGNSA. The CDR3 contains 15 residues. After removal of 5 bases from V and 0 bases from J, the junction contained 3 bases not matched to a gene. CDR3 sequence reads: CASSTLAGASYEQYV. Here the CDR3 DNA reads TGTGCCAGCAGCACACTAGCGGGGGCCTCCTACGAGCAGTACGTC.

This sequence joins TRBV2 and TRBJ1-3, with TRBD1 identical over 8 bases. The CDR3 covers 13 residues. Germline V gene data show CDR1 as SNHLY and CDR2 as FYNNEI. The J segment lost 6 bases and the V segment lost 4 bases, leaving 2 bases of the junction unmatched. CDR3 protein: CASSAGGENTIYF. In nucleotides, the CDR3 is TGTGCCAGCAGTGCAGGGGGCGAAAACACCATATATTTT.

The chain recombines TRBV19 with TRBJ2-1, with TRBD2 matching 8 bases. V was clipped by 3 bases and J by 1 base; unmatched bases: 5. CDR1 and CDR2 from the germline V gene are LNHDA and SQIVND (reference sequence). The CDR3 is made up of 16 amino acids. CDR3 residues: CASSIGAGGSYNEQFF. In nucleotides, the CDR3 is TGTGCCAGTAGTATCGGCGCGGGGGGATCCTACAATGAGCAGTTCTTC.

This chain joins TRBV29-1 and TRBJ1-1; 8 bases match TRBD1. This CDR3 region has 12 residues. With 4 bases clipped from V and 6 bases from J, the junction kept 4 bases outside the gene matches. Germline loops: CDR1 SQVTM, CDR2 ANQGSEA. For the CDR3, the DNA is TGCAGCGTTGGTCAGGGGGCTTCTGAAGCTTTCTTT. Translating gives CSVGQGASEAFF. The whole variable domain, filled in from reference TRBV29-1 and TRBJ1-1, reads SAVISQKPSRDICQRGTSLTIQCQVDSQVTMMFWYRQQPGQSLTLIATANQGSEATYESGFVIDKFPISRPNLTFSTLTVSNMSPEDSSIYLCSVGQGASEAFFGQGTRLTVV.

The rearrangement links TRBV5-4 to TRBJ2-3; tentatively, D is TRBD2 (7 bases). The germline V gene encodes CDR1 SGHNT and CDR2 YYREEE (reference sequence). With 0 bases removed from V and 5 bases from J, the gap between germline ends came to 13 bases. CDR3 length: 15 residues. The CDR3 DNA sequence: TGTGCCAGCAGCTTGGAGTGGGGGGGCCGAGATACGCAGTATTTT. As protein: CASSLEWGGRDTQYF.

The CDR3 nucleotides are TGTGCCAGCAGCCGCGGGACTAGCGGGGCAGCAGATACGCAGTATTTT. This translates into CASSRGTSGAADTQYF. The chain carries TRBV7-6 and TRBJ2-3; TRBD2 matches 13 bases. The CDR3 consists of 16 residues. V was pared by 5 bases and J by 4 bases, with 6 bases of the junction left unmatched. Germline CDR1 reads SGHVS; CDR2 reads FNYEAQ.